Listed here are 7 T cell receptor beta chains from one sample, sequenced in a study of technical replicates of blood from a few donors. Measured with immunoSEQ multiplex PCR; TCRdb has only the in-frame clones, and not every one. In the table there are about 99,000 clones, 95% of which are singletons. The sample was T cells isolated from PBMCs. Receptors originate from a human donor in good health.

The CDR3 DNA reads TGCGCCAGCATGTCTATAGCCGGGGACAGGGGGCGGAAAAACACCATATATTTT. Its translation: CASMSIAGDRGRKNTIYF. The chain joins TRBV4-1 to TRBJ1-3; 12 bases fit TRBD1. The CDR3 has 18 residues. Unmatched junction bases numbered 16, after V lost 7 bases and J lost 6 bases. Germline CDR1 and CDR2: MGHRA and YSYEKL.

This chain links TRBV19 with TRBJ1-3, with TRBD1 as a possible D gene (6 bases). V lost 5 bases and J 4 bases, leaving 15 bases between the germline ends. The CDR3 runs 15 residues. The V gene's germline CDR1 is LNHDA and CDR2 SQIVND (reference sequence). CDR3 DNA sequence: TGTGCCAGTAGTCTCACAGGGCTGTCCGGAAACACCATATATTTT. This encodes CASSLTGLSGNTIYF.

The rearrangement links TRBV9 to TRBJ2-6; D perhaps matches TRBD2 (5 bases). The CDR3 sequence is 15 residues long. Germline V gives CDR1 SGDLS, CDR2 YYNGEE. Deletions cut 0 bases from V and 6 bases from J, with 10 bases between. This CDR3 reads CASSVGSGKANVLTF. CDR3 in DNA: TGTGCCAGCAGCGTAGGTTCGGGGAAGGCCAACGTCCTGACTTTC.

The V and J genes are TRBV15 and TRBJ1-1; TRBD1 is a possible D gene (6 bases). V was trimmed by 0 bases and J by 6 bases, leaving 11 bases between them. This CDR3 is built from 14 residues. From germline, CDR1 is LNHNV and CDR2 YYDKDF (reference sequence). CDR3 amino acids: CATSRDWTEAEAFF. DNA for the CDR3: TGTGCCACCAGCAGAGATTGGACAGAAGCTGAAGCTTTCTTT.

The V gene is TRBV2, the J gene TRBJ1-2, with D maybe TRBD1 (5 bases). CDR3 length: 13 residues. CDR1 is SNHLY and CDR2 is FYNNEI in the germline V gene. The V and J ends lost 1 base and 4 bases respectively, with 7 bases between them. The CDR3 loop reads CASSEVGGYGYTF. For the CDR3, the DNA is TGTGCCAGCAGTGAAGTCGGGGGCTATGGCTACACCTTC.

This CDR3 reads CASSDRDRVFQQYF. CDR3 coding DNA: TGTGCCAGCAGTGACCGAGACAGGGTATTTCAGCAGTACTTC. This chain links TRBV6-1 with TRBJ2-7; TRBD1 aligns across 7 bases. Unmatched junction bases numbered 10, after V lost 3 bases and J lost 8 bases. The CDR3 spans 14 residues. CDR1 and CDR2 (germline): MNHNS, SASEGT.

V and J are TRBV15 and TRBJ1-1; 8 bases fit TRBD1. This CDR3 is 15 amino acids long. Trimming cost V 1 base and J 2 bases; bases outside gene matches: 3. Per germline, CDR1 LNHNV and CDR2 YYDKDF (reference sequence). CDR3 sequence: CATSRGPGGNTEAFF. For the CDR3, the DNA is TGTGCCACCAGCAGAGGACCAGGGGGCAACACTGAAGCTTTCTTT.